Listed here is a single T cell receptor (beta chain). This clonotype was counted a few times. The target of this receptor is not known. The record has no base qualities; no much larger clone is one base away. The library was built by means of 5' RACE. The instrument given in TCRdb is NextSeq 500. Unique molecular identifiers were attached to individual cDNA molecules in the TCR library protocol so that sequencing error and PCR bias could be corrected. Both TCR alpha and beta chains were sequenced, and tight co-correlation was observed between alpha and beta sequence abundances in each sample. As for how the authors treated the data: V gene, J gene and CDR3 annotation of TCR sequences was performed with Decombinator V4. TCRs were defined as expanded if a significant change between any two time points was detected under a Poisson model with p below 0.0001. TCR abundances were normalised to the total number of TCRs sequenced per sample and expressed as counts per million. TRAV1-2 paired with TRAJ12, TRAJ20 or TRAJ33 defined MAIT TCRs, while TRAV10 paired with TRAJ18 defined iNKT TCRs. VDJdb, accessed on 1 November 2021, was searched for TCRs annotated for CMV, EBV and SARS-CoV-2, and TCRs annotated for more than one antigen were excluded. The public reads were quality trimmed at Q25 with fastp and then assembled into clones with MiXCR by TCRdb, keeping productive beta chains. Entries that share a CDR3 protein sequence are merged under the most common genes and DNA. None of the V and J calls come from the authors' own analysis; TCRdb made them. This sample lists 110,000 or so distinct CDR3 sequences; about an eighth were detected once. The ten largest clones add up to around 3% of the sample.

This entry is derived from a study of early T cells in non-severe SARS-CoV-2 infection (dated by TCRdb to about 2021). Broadly, across the study: Bulk RNA from unsorted whole blood was used for TCR sequencing, so alpha and beta chains could not be paired.

V loses 1 base of germline sequence and J loses 3 bases, and the interval between the two ends is 10 bases. From the cysteine up to the phenylalanine, the CDR3 has a length of 15 residues. The only DNA kept is the CDR3, 45 bases in frame from the first base. From a lookup of the germline V gene, CDR1 and CDR2 are SGHNT and YENEEA. The research as a whole found: VDJdb matching was skewed toward anti-spike CD8 responses and likely underestimated virus-specific expansions, missing private and CD4 specificities.

A case-control design nested within a healthcare worker cohort in London, UK, was used, with weekly nasopharyngeal swab PCR tests and blood sampling performed. Healthcare workers were recruited between 23 and 31 March 2020, during the week of the UK lockdown, and were followed weekly for up to roughly 15 weeks. The sequence was collected from an adult who was a healthcare worker with PCR-confirmed SARS-CoV-2 infection or an uninfected control (not recorded which). Recombination joined TRBV11-3 with TRBJ2-1, and possibly TRBD2, on 6 matching bases. The sequenced sample was whole blood. CDR3 sequence: CASSLVGGLYNEQFF. DNA sequence: TGTGCCAGCAGCTTAGTGGGAGGCCTCTACAATGAGCAGTTCTTC.